The 15 T cell receptor beta chains in this list originate from one sample, sequenced in a study of T cells in Graves' hyperthyroidism and ophthalmopathy. Amplification of TCR beta CDR3 regions used RNA as the template. HTBI primers were used for first-round RT-PCR of the TCR CDR3. TCRdb reanalysed the multiplex PCR reads using MiXCR and keeps one entry per CDR3 protein. This sample has roughly 520,000 distinct CDR3 sequences; around a quarter occur once, and the top ten carry 11%. Sample: blood. These TCRs come from a woman under 40 with Graves' ophthalmopathy.

In this sample, this clonotype turned up many times. The rearrangement uses TRBV6-2 or TRBV6-3 and TRBJ1-5, with D tentatively TRBD1 (5 bases). The ends were cut back, 6 bases at V and 0 bases at J, with 15 bases in the middle. This CDR3 has 16 amino acids. CDR1 is MNHEY, CDR2 SVGEGT, per germline. The CDR3 sequence: CASRPPDSYSNQPQHF. The CDR3 nucleotides read TGTGCCAGCAGACCCCCCGACAGCTATAGCAATCAGCCCCAGCATTTT.

V and J are TRBV3-1 and TRBJ2-7; D possibly corresponds to TRBD1 (5 bases). Trimming pared 3 bases from V and 6 bases from J, leaving 9 bases between. The CDR3 runs 12 residues. Germline CDR1 LGHDT, CDR2 YNNKEL (reference sequence). This chain's CDR3 is CASSHQGSEQYF. The CDR3 DNA follows: TGTGCCAGCAGCCACCAGGGTTCCGAGCAGTACTTC.

This clonotype was found a few times. J is TRBJ2-2 and V is TRBV18; D is undetermined. The CDR3 has 14 amino acids. CDR1 KGHSH and CDR2 LQKENI come from the germline V gene. The V end lost 3 bases, the J end lost 9 bases, and 14 bases lay between the germline ends. CDR3 bases: TGTGCCAGCTCACCGAGGAGCCAGGATCGGGAGCTGTTTTTT. Translation: CASSPRSQDRELFF.

This clonotype was picked up many times. The chain couples TRBV29-1 to TRBJ1-1, with D unclear. Germline CDR1 reads SQVTM; CDR2 reads ANQGSEA. Trimming shortened V by 5 bases and J by 1 base, and 14 bases separated the two germline ends. CDR3 length: 14 amino acids. CDR3 nucleotide sequence: TGCAGCGTTCGAAAGGACTTTCGGAACACTGAAGCTTTCTTT. This codes for CSVRKDFRNTEAFF.

This clonotype was picked up many times. V is TRBV5-4 and J is TRBJ2-5, with TRBD2 as a possible D gene (5 bases). The V gene's germline CDR1 is SGHNT and CDR2 YYREEE (reference sequence). Trimming took 0 bases from V and 0 from J, leaving 21 bases between them. The CDR3 is made up of 19 amino acids. The CDR3 DNA reads as TGTGCCAGCAGCTTGGGGACGGGAAGTAGGCAACAGTACCAAGAGACCCAGTACTTC. It codes for CASSLGTGSRQQYQETQYF.

This clonotype showed up just a few times. The rearrangement joins TRBV19 to TRBJ1-5; D gene ambiguous. The CDR3 consists of 14 residues. Germline CDR1 LNHDA, CDR2 SQIVND (reference sequence). Trimming took off 1 base at V and 4 bases at J, with 8 bases between the two ends. The CDR3 spells CASSIGNRNQPQHF. CDR3 bases: TGTGCCAGTAGTATAGGTAATCGGAATCAGCCCCAGCATTTT.

The J gene is TRBJ2-5, the V gene TRBV29-1; D is undetermined. Germline CDR1 SQVTM, CDR2 ANQGSEA. This CDR3 has 13 residues. Trimming took 7 bases from V and 0 from J, leaving 12 bases between them. The CDR3 DNA follows: TGCAGCGGGGCCGGGCCGTACCAAGAGACCCAGTACTTC. This translates into CSGAGPYQETQYF.

This clonotype came up many times. The rearrangement uses TRBV14 and TRBJ2-4; perhaps TRBD2 as D (6 bases). V was clipped by 0 bases and J by 0 bases, with 9 bases between them. Germline-derived CDR1 and CDR2 are SGHDN and FVKESK. CDR3 size: 16 residues. Written as DNA, the CDR3 is TGTGCCAGCAGCCAAGAGGGGACTGGAGCCAAAAACATTCAGTACTTC. Encoded protein: CASSQEGTGAKNIQYF.

This clonotype appeared many times. The genes are TRBV7-2 and TRBJ1-2, with 7 bases aligning to TRBD1. Germline V gives CDR1 SGHTA, CDR2 FQGNSA. The CDR3 consists of 14 residues. The V gene end was trimmed by 5 bases and the J gene end by 4 bases; junction bases not matched to a gene: 7. The CDR3 coding sequence is TGTGCCAGCAGCACCGACAGGGCGGCCTATGGCTACACCTTC. Its translation is CASSTDRAAYGYTF.

In its sample, this clonotype was seen many times. V gene TRBV19 combines with J gene TRBJ1-3, with D possibly matching TRBD1 (5 bases). CDR3 length equals 16 residues. V was clipped by 8 bases and J by 2 bases, with 19 bases between them. Germline V gives CDR1 LNHDA, CDR2 SQIVND (reference sequence). The CDR3 nucleotides are TGTGCCAGTGTGCTGGATCAGGGATCGGCTGGAAACACCATATATTTT. It is translated as CASVLDQGSAGNTIYF.

This rearrangement joins TRBV12-3 or TRBV12-4 to TRBJ1-5; the D gene is possibly TRBD1 (5 bases). The CDR3 sequence is 15 residues long. Trimming took off 0 bases at V and 5 bases at J, with 11 bases between the two ends. Here the CDR3 DNA reads TGTGCCAGCAGTTTAGCGGTGACAGTAGATCAGCCCCAGCATTTT. Protein sequence: CASSLAVTVDQPQHF.

In its sample, this clonotype was seen many times. This chain joins TRBV20-1 and TRBJ2-7, with D uncertain. Trimming stripped 1 base from V and 0 bases from J, with 7 bases between. This CDR3 has 13 residues. The V gene's germline CDR1 is DFQATT and CDR2 SNEGSKA (reference sequence). CDR3 region: CSARGSNSYEQYF. DNA for the CDR3: TGCAGTGCTAGAGGGTCGAACTCCTACGAGCAGTACTTC.

The genes are TRBV20-1 and TRBJ2-7; 10 nucleotides line up with TRBD1. This CDR3 is 13 amino acids long. Germline V gene data show CDR1 as DFQATT and CDR2 as SNEGSKA (reference sequence). CDR3 coding DNA: TGCAGCCCCCGGGACAGGGGCACCTACGAGCAGTACTTC. It encodes CSPRDRGTYEQYF.

Many counts were recorded for this clonotype. The chain recombines TRBV7-3 with TRBJ2-2; possibly TRBD1 for D (5 bases). Trimming pared 5 bases from V and 5 bases from J, leaving 12 bases between. This CDR3 has 14 amino acids. The germline V gene encodes CDR1 SGHTA and CDR2 FQGTGA. The CDR3, as DNA: TGTGCCAGCAGCACCGGCCCAGGGACCGGGGAGCTGTTTTTT. It codes for CASSTGPGTGELFF. Together with reference TRBV7-3 and TRBJ2-2, the CDR3 gives the full variable domain: GAGVSQTPSNKVTEKGKYVELRCDPISGHTALYWYRQSLGQGPEFLIYFQGTGAADDSGLPNDRFFAVRPEGSVSTLKIQRTERGDSAVYLCASSTGPGTGELFFGEGSRLTVL.

This clonotype was observed many times. This rearrangement joins TRBV7-3 to TRBJ1-3; D call uncertain. V lost 5 bases to trimming and J lost 4 bases, with 9 bases between them. The germline gives CDR1 SGHTA, CDR2 FQGTGA. The CDR3 runs 13 residues. The CDR3 nucleotides are TGTGCCAGCAGCCCCTGGGAAGGAAACACCATATATTTT. It codes for CASSPWEGNTIYF.